The 20 T cell receptor beta chains below all came from one sample that was sequenced in a study of a mutant IDH1 vaccine in newly diagnosed glioma. Time point reported: baseline, week 1 (first vaccination visit). Stated treatment: pre-vaccination baseline after standard-of-care therapy. This table comes from immunoSEQ multiplex PCR, and its TCRdb copy is limited to in-frame clones, with some not included. The table has about 34,000 clones, 80% seen once. Specimen: peripheral blood mononuclear cells (PBMCs), collected from a glioma patient treated with radiotherapy, temozolomide or both. The receptors were gathered from a man between 45 and 60 years old with glioma. Some clones in this sample may be carry-over from other donors' samples.

The V gene is TRBV9, the J gene TRBJ2-2; no clear D gene. This CDR3 region has 13 residues. Per germline, CDR1 SGDLS and CDR2 YYNGEE. Trimming took 0 bases from V and 6 from J, leaving 6 bases between them. Here the CDR3 reads CASSVGRPGELFF. CDR3 nucleotide sequence: TGTGCCAGCAGCGTAGGTAGACCCGGGGAGCTGTTTTTT.

The sample holds one count of this clone. The V gene is TRBV5-5, the J gene TRBJ2-2; TRBD2 might be the D (6 bases). CDR1 and CDR2 (germline): SGHKS, YYEKEE (reference sequence). The CDR3 is 13 amino acids. The V end lost 7 bases, the J end lost 5 bases, and 12 bases lay between the germline ends. This CDR3 reads CASVVGGTGELFF. For the CDR3, the DNA is TGTGCCAGCGTCGTCGGGGGTACCGGGGAGCTGTTTTTT.

The rearrangement uses TRBV5-4 and TRBJ1-2; possible D gene TRBD1, 6 bases. CDR1 and CDR2 (germline): SGHNT, YYREEE (reference sequence). The ends were cut back, 4 bases at V and 4 bases at J, with 14 bases in the middle. The CDR3 is made up of 14 amino acids. As DNA, the CDR3 is TGTGCCAGCAGCACCGGGACAATCGGCTATGGCTACACCTTC. This sequence encodes CASSTGTIGYGYTF. Drawing the rest from reference TRBV5-4 and TRBJ1-2, the complete variable domain is ETGVTQSPTHLIKTRGQQVTLRCSSQSGHNTVSWYQQALGQGPQFIFQYYREEENGRGNFPPRFSGLQFPNYSSELNVNALELDDSALYLCASSTGTIGYGYTFGSGTRLTVV.

The chain has TRBV6-1 and TRBJ1-5, with D uncertain. V was clipped by 4 bases and J by 4 bases, with 11 bases between them. CDR1 is MNHNS and CDR2 is SASEGT in the germline V gene. The CDR3 has 14 residues. The CDR3 protein is CASSASGGNQPQHF. CDR3 nucleotide sequence: TGTGCCAGCAGTGCTTCCGGAGGGAATCAGCCCCAGCATTTT.

V and J are TRBV7-8 and TRBJ1-5; perhaps TRBD1 as D (6 bases). Germline V gene sequence: CDR1 SGHVS, CDR2 FQNEAQ. This CDR3 comprises 16 residues. V dropped 3 bases and J dropped 5 bases, with 17 bases sitting between them. The CDR3 DNA is TGTGCCAGCAGCTTTAGGGGGTATAGGGGTGATCAGCCCCAGCATTTT. It translates to CASSFRGYRGDQPQHF.

This chain joins TRBV7-9 and TRBJ2-5; D call uncertain. Germline lookup yields CDR1 SEHNR and CDR2 FQNEAQ (reference sequence). The CDR3 loop spans 13 amino acids. V was trimmed by 2 bases and J by 5 bases, leaving 9 bases between them. The CDR3 loop is CASSLNRGETQYF. CDR3 sequence (DNA): TGTGCCAGCAGCTTAAATAGAGGCGAGACCCAGTACTTC. The full variable domain, with the rest looked up from reference TRBV7-9 and TRBJ2-5, is DTGVSQNPRHKITKRGQNVTFRCDPISEHNRLYWYRQTLGQGPEFLTYFQNEAQLEKSRLLSDRFSAERPKGSFSTLEIQRTEQGDSAMYLCASSLNRGETQYFGPGTRLLVL.

The chain employs TRBV5-4 and TRBJ2-5; no clear D. Germline V lookup: CDR1 SGHNT, CDR2 YYREEE (reference sequence). V dropped 1 base and J dropped 5 bases, with 6 bases sitting between them. There are 12 residues in the CDR3. The CDR3 reads CASSLPGETQYF. The CDR3 region has the DNA TGTGCCAGCAGCTTGCCTGGGGAGACCCAGTACTTC.

The gene calls are TRBV7-3 and TRBJ2-7; TRBD2 matches 11 bases. The CDR3 has 15 amino acids. CDR1 and CDR2 (germline): SGHTA, FQGTGA. V was pared by 3 bases and J by 2 bases, with 3 bases of the junction left unmatched. The CDR3 DNA is TGTGCCAGCAGCTTTAGCGGGGGGGGAACCTACGAGCAGTACTTC. Protein sequence: CASSFSGGGTYEQYF.

The rearrangement joins TRBV5-1 to TRBJ2-5; the match to TRBD2 covers 7 bases. The germline CDR1 and CDR2 sequences are SGHRS and YFSETQ. CDR3 length equals 16 residues. The CDR3 protein is CLPRGVQHRVEETQYF. CDR3 nucleotide sequence: TGCCTCCCTCGGGGGGTACAGCACCGGGTTGAAGAGACCCAGTACTTC.

This chain uses TRBV4-1 with TRBJ2-5; perhaps TRBD1 as D (5 bases). Germline CDR1 reads MGHRA; CDR2 reads YSYEKL. The CDR3 consists of 14 residues. V was trimmed by 4 bases and J by 5 bases, leaving 14 bases between them. The CDR3 nucleotides are TGCGCCAGCAGCCGATTAAGGGGCAGGGAGACCCAGTACTTC. Translation: CASSRLRGRETQYF.

The chain recombines TRBV27 with TRBJ1-5, with a tentative D call TRBD1 (5 bases). CDR1 and CDR2 from the germline V gene are MNHEY and SMNVEV (reference sequence). The germline V and J ends were trimmed by 5 bases and 6 bases, with 17 bases remaining between them. CDR3 length: 15 residues. The CDR3 is CASSHEGLIGQPQHF. CDR3 nucleotides: TGTGCCAGCAGTCACGAGGGGCTAATCGGTCAGCCCCAGCATTTT.

This clone occurred once. The gene calls are TRBV6-4 and TRBJ2-1; 13 bases line up with TRBD2. CDR1 and CDR2 from the germline V gene are MRHNA and SNTAGT. This CDR3 is 13 amino acids long. V was pared by 6 bases and J by 11 bases, with 4 bases of the junction left unmatched. Here the CDR3 DNA reads TGTGCCAGCAGCGGGACTAGCGGGATAAAGCAGTTCTTC. Protein product: CASSGTSGIKQFF.

This CDR3 is CASSLEGWGGEGKLFF. The CDR3 DNA is TGTGCCAGCAGCTTAGAGGGTTGGGGAGGTGAAGGAAAACTGTTTTTT. The chain is built from TRBV7-9 and TRBJ1-4; D is unresolved. The V end was cut by 1 base, the J end by 10 bases, with 19 bases between. The CDR3 is 16 amino acids. In germline, CDR1 is SEHNR, CDR2 FQNEAQ (reference sequence).

This chain uses TRBV30 with TRBJ2-3, with no clear D. Trimming cost V 4 bases and J 7 bases, with 12 bases left between them. The CDR3 has 12 amino acids. CDR1 and CDR2 from the germline V gene are GTSNPN and SVGIG (reference sequence). DNA of the CDR3: TGTGCCTGGACCTTCGGGTCACATACGCAGTATTTT. Translated, it gives CAWTFGSHTQYF.

J is TRBJ2-7 and V is TRBV10-2, with D perhaps matching TRBD1 (6 bases). The V end was cut by 6 bases, the J end by 3 bases, with 9 bases between. CDR1 and CDR2 from the germline V gene are WSHSY and SAAADI. This CDR3 has 12 amino acids. This chain's CDR3 is CASSLDSYEQYF. Here the CDR3 DNA reads TGCGCCAGCAGCTTGGACAGCTACGAGCAGTACTTC.

V gene TRBV4-3 combines with J gene TRBJ2-7; a weak D match, TRBD2 (5 bases). This CDR3 is built from 14 residues. V was shortened by 2 bases and J by 2 bases, with 10 bases between the two germline ends. CDR1 is LGHNA, CDR2 YSLEER, per germline. This CDR3 is CASSQLDGAYEQYF. The CDR3 nucleotides are TGCGCCAGCAGCCAACTTGACGGGGCCTACGAGCAGTACTTC.

The chain combines TRBV30 with TRBJ2-2, with D possibly TRBD2 on 5 matching bases. CDR1 GTSNPN and CDR2 SVGIG come from the germline V gene (reference sequence). V shed 2 bases and J shed 5 bases, with 9 bases lying between them. The CDR3 has 13 amino acids. The CDR3 DNA is TGTGCCTGGAGTAAAGCGGTTACCGGGGAGCTGTTTTTT. Its translation: CAWSKAVTGELFF.

This clone was detected once. The chain couples TRBV6-5 to TRBJ1-6, with a possible D match to TRBD1 (6 bases). The CDR3 runs 12 residues. Deletions cut 6 bases from V and 10 bases from J, with 10 bases between. Germline-derived CDR1 and CDR2 are MNHEY and SVGAGI. CDR3 in amino acids: CASRQGPSPLHF. CDR3 coding DNA: TGTGCCAGCAGACAGGGACCGTCACCCCTCCACTTT.

This rearrangement joins TRBV5-7 to TRBJ1-5; 7 bases match TRBD1. TRBV5-7 belongs to the ORF category, with a function that is uncertain. The CDR3 totals 16 residues. Trimming at V came to 3 bases and at J to 0 bases, leaving 6 bases not matched to a gene. This CDR3 reads CASSSTGDYSNQPQHF. In DNA form, the CDR3 reads TGTGCCAGCAGCTCAACAGGGGACTATAGCAATCAGCCCCAGCATTTT.

The gene calls are TRBV4-1 and TRBJ2-5, with D perhaps assigned TRBD1 or TRBD2 (6 bases each). Germline V CDR1 and CDR2: MGHRA, YSYEKL. This CDR3 region has 16 residues. V was trimmed by 2 bases and J by 1 base, leaving 14 bases between them. Here the CDR3 DNA reads TGCGCCAGCAGCCAAATCCACGGGGGCCCCCAAGAGACCCAGTACTTC. Its protein product is CASSQIHGGPQETQYF.